Reported below is one T cell receptor beta chain. Data came from immunoSEQ multiplex PCR; TCRdb stores just in-frame clones and leaves some out. This table has some 97,000 clones, about 89% appearing once. This sample stems from a study of T cell responses to AZD1222 COVID-19 vaccine. CDR1 PRHDT and CDR2 FYEKMQ come from the germline V gene (reference sequence). Trimming left V 3 bases short and J 3 bases short, with 13 bases between. The CDR3 has 15 amino acids. This TCR came from an adult in good health. The V gene is TRBV13, the J gene TRBJ2-3; a possible D gene is TRBD1 (5 bases). The source was peripheral blood, collected on day 0 of AZD1222 vaccination. The CDR3 sequence: CASSFGDSITDTQYF. The CDR3 DNA reads TGTGCCAGCAGCTTTGGCGACAGTATAACAGATACGCAGTATTTT.